Described below is a single T cell receptor (beta chain) sequence and its context. The table lists this clone with a count of one. Its binding antigen is unknown. Base qualities are missing; no much larger clone stands one base away. The immunoSEQ Assay was the method used to sequence TCRbeta CDR3 regions. After extraction, genomic DNA underwent amplification by bias-controlled multiplex PCR, followed by high-throughput sequencing. Per the authors' processing: Collapsing and filtering of sequences were performed to quantify the absolute abundance of each unique TCRbeta CDR3 region. Usable DNA was measured by amplifying reference genes present in all nucleated cells, and TCRbeta template counts were normalized to that usable DNA to estimate T cell fraction. Repertoire TCRs were annotated as SARS-CoV-2-specific by exact matching of V gene, CDR3 amino acid sequence and J gene to a known reactive TCR set. The reference SARS-CoV-2 TCR set was derived from MIRA and filtered for enrichment in COVID-19-positive ImmuneCODE repertoires, a step that removed public or cross-reactive TCRs. Based on the MIRA antigens, annotated TCRs were further analysed at the level of specific ORF or position within ORF. Breadth was defined as annotated unique rearrangements over total unique productive rearrangements; depth was the summed frequency of those rearrangements. Two-sided Wilcoxon rank-sum tests were applied when comparing TCR breadth between groups. TCRdb mirrors the immuneACCESS table, restricted to in-frame sequences. Some clones are absent from its copies; in checked studies, under half trace to an unresolved V gene, and the reason for the others is unknown. From that table come the V and J calls and clone size; the DNA was used to work out D and trimming. This sample comprises hundreds of thousands of clones, 80% to 90% of them detected only once. About 1.5% of the sample belongs to the ten largest clones.

The sample's treatment or condition label is to be understood as: 15 to 20 received Ad26.COV2.S at low or high dose, single or two shots; roughly five received placebo; per-sample allocation not given. For vaccine and placebo recipients, repertoires were sequenced using samples collected on day 63 after the first injection. Between 29 July and 7 August 2020, Cohort 1b enrolled approximately 26 adults aged 18-55 years at one site in Boston, USA. Ad26.COV2.S consisted of a replication-incompetent adenovirus type 26 vector by which a prefusion-stabilized SARS-CoV-2 spike protein from the original Wuhan strain was expressed. These data come from a study of Ad26.COV2.S vaccination and SARS-CoV-2 variants (dated by TCRdb to the early 2020s). Looking at the study overall: Donors in the vaccine arm were drawn from COV1001, a phase I-IIa trial of Ad26.COV2.S in healthy adults that was multicentre, randomized, double-blind and placebo-controlled. Blinding of investigators to trial group allocation was maintained during experiments and outcome assessment. TCRbeta repertoire sequencing was used to assess the specificity and breadth of SARS-CoV-2-reactive T cell receptors after Ad26.COV2.S vaccination. The TCR-sequenced set comprised approximately 30 samples: some 19 Ad26.COV2.S vaccine recipients, 5 placebo recipients and 8 SARS-CoV-2 convalescent individuals. Participants in the trial were split at random into five groups of five each, receiving low-dose or high-dose Ad26.COV2.S once or twice, or else placebo on both occasions. Ad26.COV2.S was administered intramuscularly at 5 x 10^10 or 1 x 10^11 viral particles, either as a single shot or as two shots given 56 days apart. Broad study findings and their caveats: Substantial breadth of spike-specific CD8+ and CD4+ T cell responses was reported after vaccination. Vaccine and placebo recipients had similar non-spike TCR breadth, a finding consistent with the vaccine containing only spike. The study was not powered for comparison of responses between vaccine doses or regimens. It was noted by the authors that total T cell responses may have been underestimated by the TCR breadth and depth analyses. Ad26.COV2.S recipients had higher spike-specific TCR breadth than placebo recipients (P = 0.0014).

CDR3 length: 15 amino acids, cysteine to phenylalanine. Left in the record is the CDR3 DNA by itself, 45 bases read in frame from the first base. In the germline V gene, CDR1 corresponds to SGHRS and CDR2 to YFSETQ. The junction shows trimming of 5 bases on V and 1 base on J, and the gene matches do not reach 6 bases of it. The sequences come from peripheral blood, collected in a trial of Ad26.COV2.S vaccine versus placebo. Rearrangement joined TRBV5-1 to TRBJ1-3; the central 7 bases match TRBD1. The source is a person between 18 and 60 years old who received the Ad26.COV2.S COVID-19 vaccine or a placebo. In nucleotides, the sequence is TGCGCCAGCAGTTTCGAGACAGGGTCTGGAAACACCATATATTTT. Protein translation: CASSFETGSGNTIYF.